This TCR beta chain derives from a study of blood T cell repertoires in COVID-19. Turning to the study itself: There were acute and convalescent COVID-19 samples, and they came from the United States, Italy and Spain.

This clone occurred a few times. The data were produced by immunoSEQ multiplex PCR, yet TCRdb's version contains in-frame clones alone and is incomplete. In the table there are more than 400,000 clones, 70% to 90% of which are singletons. The receptor's source is a human donor in a cohort sampled during active COVID-19. The sample was peripheral blood.

The CDR3 DNA reads as TGTGCCAGCAGCTCTAACAGGGGGGATTCACCCCTCCACTTT. It encodes CASSSNRGDSPLHF. The chain employs TRBV5-8 and TRBJ1-6; 8 positions match TRBD1. The trim removed 3 bases at V and 8 bases at J, leaving 4 bases unmatched. The CDR3 is 14 amino acids. CDR1 and CDR2 from the germline V gene are SGHTS and YDEGEE.